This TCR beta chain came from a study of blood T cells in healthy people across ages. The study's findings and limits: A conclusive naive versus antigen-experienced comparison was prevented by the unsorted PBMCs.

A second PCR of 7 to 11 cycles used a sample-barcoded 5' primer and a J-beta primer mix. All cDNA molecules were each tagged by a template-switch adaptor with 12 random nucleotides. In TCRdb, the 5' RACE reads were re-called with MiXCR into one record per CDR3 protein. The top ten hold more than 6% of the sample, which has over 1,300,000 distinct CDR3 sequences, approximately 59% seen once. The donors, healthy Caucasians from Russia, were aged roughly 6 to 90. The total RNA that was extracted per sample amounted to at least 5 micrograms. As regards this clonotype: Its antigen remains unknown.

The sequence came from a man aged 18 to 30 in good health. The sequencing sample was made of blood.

The CDR3 DNA is TGTGCCAGCAGTGACCTAGCGGGAGCACACAATGAGCAGTTCTTC. As protein: CASSDLAGAHNEQFF. This chain joins TRBV6-4 and TRBJ2-1; TRBD2 matches at 10 bases. The germline gives CDR1 MRHNA, CDR2 SNTAGT. The CDR3 covers 15 residues. Unmatched junction bases numbered 3, after V lost 2 bases and J lost 5 bases.